The sequence of this T cell receptor (beta chain) was determined in a study of monozygotic twins with inflammatory bowel disease. Study results and caveats: Limited statistical power may explain no repertoire similarity difference between concordant and discordant twins. Cells of different T cell subtypes could not be told apart.

In the case of this clonotype: The target antigen is unknown.

Each UMI harboured a 6-nucleotide sample barcode and was appended via template switching. TCRalpha along with TCRbeta cDNA was subjected to two nested PCRs lasting 16 and 9 cycles. TCRdb re-called the 5' RACE reads; every CDR3 protein appears as one record, without DNA. The ten most abundant clones cover 2.4% of a sample with roughly 150,000 distinct CDR3 sequences. The CDR3 sequence is 14 residues long. The sequence was collected from a human donor with ulcerative colitis or Crohn's disease, or a healthy co-twin of an affected twin (not recorded which). V usage is TRBV12-3 or TRBV12-4 and J usage is TRBJ2-5. Sequencing was carried out using blood. The CDR3 spells CASSSTATQETQYF.